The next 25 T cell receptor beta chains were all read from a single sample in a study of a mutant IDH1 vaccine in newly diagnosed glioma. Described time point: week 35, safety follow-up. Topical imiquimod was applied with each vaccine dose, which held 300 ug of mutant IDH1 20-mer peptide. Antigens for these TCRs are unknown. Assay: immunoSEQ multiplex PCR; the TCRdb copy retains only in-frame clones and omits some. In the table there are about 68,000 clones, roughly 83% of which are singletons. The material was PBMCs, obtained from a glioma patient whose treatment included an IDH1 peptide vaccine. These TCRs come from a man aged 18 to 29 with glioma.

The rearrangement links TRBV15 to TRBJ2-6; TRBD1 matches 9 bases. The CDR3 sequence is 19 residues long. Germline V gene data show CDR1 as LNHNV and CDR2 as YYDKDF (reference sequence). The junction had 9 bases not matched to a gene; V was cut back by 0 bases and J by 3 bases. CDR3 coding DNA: TGTGCCACCAGCAGAGATCGAGGACAGGGGACGTTTGGGGCCAACGTCCTGACTTTC. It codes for CATSRDRGQGTFGANVLTF.

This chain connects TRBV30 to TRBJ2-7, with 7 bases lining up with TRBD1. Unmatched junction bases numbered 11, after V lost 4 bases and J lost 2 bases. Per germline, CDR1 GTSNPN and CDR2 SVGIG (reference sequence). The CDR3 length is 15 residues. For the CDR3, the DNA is TGTGCCTGGAATCTTGCACGGGACAGCCCCTACGAGCAGTACTTC. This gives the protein CAWNLARDSPYEQYF.

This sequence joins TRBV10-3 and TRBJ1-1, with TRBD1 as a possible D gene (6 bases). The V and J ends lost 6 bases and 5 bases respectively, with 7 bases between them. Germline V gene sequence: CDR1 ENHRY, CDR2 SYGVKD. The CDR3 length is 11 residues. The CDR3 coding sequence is TGTGCCATCAGCCAGGGGACTGAAGCTTTCTTT. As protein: CAISQGTEAFF.

Here the CDR3 DNA reads TGTGCCAGCGGCTATTCAGGGGTAGCGAACACCATATATTTT. Translation: CASGYSGVANTIYF. The chain uses TRBV9 and TRBJ1-3, with D tentatively TRBD1 (6 bases). CDR1 SGDLS and CDR2 YYNGEE come from the germline V gene. CDR3 length: 14 residues. Trimming left V 7 bases short and J 7 bases short, with 18 bases between.

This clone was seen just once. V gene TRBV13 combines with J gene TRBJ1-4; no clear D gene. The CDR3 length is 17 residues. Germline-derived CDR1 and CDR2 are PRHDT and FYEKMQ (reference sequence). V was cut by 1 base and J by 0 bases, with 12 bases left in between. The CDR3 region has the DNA TGTGCCAGCAGCTTAGCTGAGACGGTTGCAACTAATGAAAAACTGTTTTTT. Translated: CASSLAETVATNEKLFF. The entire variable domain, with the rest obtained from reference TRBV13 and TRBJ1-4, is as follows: AAGVIQSPRHLIKEKRETATLKCYPIPRHDTVYWYQQGPGQDPQFLISFYEKMQSDKGSIPDRFSAQQFSDYHSELNMSSLELGDSALYFCASSLAETVATNEKLFFGSGTQLSVL.

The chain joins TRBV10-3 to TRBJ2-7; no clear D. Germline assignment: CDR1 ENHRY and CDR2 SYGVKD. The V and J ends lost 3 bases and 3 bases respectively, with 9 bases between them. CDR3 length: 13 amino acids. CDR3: CAISDDILYEQYF. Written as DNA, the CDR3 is TGTGCCATCAGTGATGACATCCTCTACGAGCAGTACTTC.

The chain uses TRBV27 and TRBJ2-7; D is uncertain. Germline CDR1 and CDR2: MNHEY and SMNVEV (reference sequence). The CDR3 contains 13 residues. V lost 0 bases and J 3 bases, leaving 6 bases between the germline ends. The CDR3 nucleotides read TGTGCCAGCAGTTTATCGATTAACTACGAGCAGTACTTC. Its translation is CASSLSINYEQYF.

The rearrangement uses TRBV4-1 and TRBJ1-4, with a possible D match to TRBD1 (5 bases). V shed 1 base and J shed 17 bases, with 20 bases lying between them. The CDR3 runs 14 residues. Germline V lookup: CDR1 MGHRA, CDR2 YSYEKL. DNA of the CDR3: TGCGCCAGCAGCCAAGTCCCCGGGCAGTCTGGGGCTTTTTTT. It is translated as CASSQVPGQSGAFF.

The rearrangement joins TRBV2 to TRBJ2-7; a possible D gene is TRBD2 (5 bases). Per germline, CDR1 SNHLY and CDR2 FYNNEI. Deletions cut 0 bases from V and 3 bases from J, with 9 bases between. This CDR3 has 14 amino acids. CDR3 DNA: TGTGCCAGCAGTGAAGCGTCGGGGATCTACGAGCAGTACTTC. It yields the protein CASSEASGIYEQYF.

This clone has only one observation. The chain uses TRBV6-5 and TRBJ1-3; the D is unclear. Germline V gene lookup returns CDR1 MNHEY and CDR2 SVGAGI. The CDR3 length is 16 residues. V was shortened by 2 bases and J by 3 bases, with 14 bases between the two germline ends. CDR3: CASSYALGPFGNTIYF. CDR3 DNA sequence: TGTGCCAGCAGTTACGCCCTAGGGCCCTTTGGAAACACCATATATTTT.

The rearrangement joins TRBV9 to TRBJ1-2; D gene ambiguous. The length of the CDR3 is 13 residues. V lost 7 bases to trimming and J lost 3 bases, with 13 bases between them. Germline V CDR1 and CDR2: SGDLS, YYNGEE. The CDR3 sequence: CASSPPGDYGYTF. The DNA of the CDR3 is TGTGCCAGCTCCCCACCTGGGGACTATGGCTACACCTTC. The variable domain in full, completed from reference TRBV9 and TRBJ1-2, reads DSGVTQTPKHLITATGQRVTLRCSPRSGDLSVYWYQQSLDQGLQFLIQYYNGEERAKGNILERFSAQQFPDLHSELNLSSLELGDSALYFCASSPPGDYGYTFGSGTRLTVV.

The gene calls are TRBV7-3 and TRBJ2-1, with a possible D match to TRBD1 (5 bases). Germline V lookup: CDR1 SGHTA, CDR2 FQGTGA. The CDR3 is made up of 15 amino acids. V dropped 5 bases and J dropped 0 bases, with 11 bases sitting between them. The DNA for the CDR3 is TGTGCCAGCAGCCCACAGGCCAGCTCCTACAATGAGCAGTTCTTC. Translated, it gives CASSPQASSYNEQFF. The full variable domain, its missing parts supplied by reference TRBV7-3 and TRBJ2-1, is GAGVSQTPSNKVTEKGKYVELRCDPISGHTALYWYRQSLGQGPEFLIYFQGTGAADDSGLPNDRFFAVRPEGSVSTLKIQRTERGDSAVYLCASSPQASSYNEQFFGPGTRLTVL.

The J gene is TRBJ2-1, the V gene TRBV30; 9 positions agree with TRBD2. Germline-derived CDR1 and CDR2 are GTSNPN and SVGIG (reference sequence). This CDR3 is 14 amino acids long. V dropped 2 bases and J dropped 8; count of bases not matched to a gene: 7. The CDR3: CAWSSASGNHEQFF. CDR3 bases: TGTGCCTGGAGTTCGGCTAGCGGGAATCATGAGCAGTTCTTC.

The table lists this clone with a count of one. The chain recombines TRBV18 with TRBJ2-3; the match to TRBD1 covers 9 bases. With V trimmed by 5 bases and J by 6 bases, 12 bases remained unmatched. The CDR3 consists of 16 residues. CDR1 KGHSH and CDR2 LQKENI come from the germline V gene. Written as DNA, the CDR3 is TGTGCCAGCTCATCACAACGGGACAGGGATTCGGATACGCAGTATTTT. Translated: CASSSQRDRDSDTQYF.

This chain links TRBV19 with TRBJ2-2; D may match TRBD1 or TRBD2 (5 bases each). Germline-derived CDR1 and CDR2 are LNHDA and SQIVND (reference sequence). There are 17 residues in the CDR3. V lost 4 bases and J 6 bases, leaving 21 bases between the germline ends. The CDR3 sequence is CASSTTAGSQAAGELFF. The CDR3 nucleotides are TGTGCCAGTAGTACCACGGCGGGCTCACAGGCCGCCGGGGAGCTGTTTTTT.

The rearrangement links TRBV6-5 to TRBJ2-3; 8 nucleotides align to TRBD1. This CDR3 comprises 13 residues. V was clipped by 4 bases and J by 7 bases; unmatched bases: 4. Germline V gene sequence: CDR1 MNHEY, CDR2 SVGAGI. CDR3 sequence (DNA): TGTGCCAGCAGTTCGACAGGGGTAAATACGCAGTATTTT. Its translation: CASSSTGVNTQYF.

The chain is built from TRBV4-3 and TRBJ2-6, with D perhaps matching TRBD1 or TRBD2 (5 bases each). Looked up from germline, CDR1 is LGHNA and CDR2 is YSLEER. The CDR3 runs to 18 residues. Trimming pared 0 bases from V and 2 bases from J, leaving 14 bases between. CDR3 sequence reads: CASSQDRGTFPGANVLTF. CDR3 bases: TGCGCCAGCAGCCAAGATCGGGGCACCTTTCCTGGGGCCAACGTCCTGACTTTC.

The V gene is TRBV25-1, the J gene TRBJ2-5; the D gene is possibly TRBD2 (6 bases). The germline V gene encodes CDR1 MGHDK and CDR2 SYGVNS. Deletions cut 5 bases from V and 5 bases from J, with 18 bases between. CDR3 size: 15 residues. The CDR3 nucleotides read TGTGCCAGCAGTCCGGGCTTAGGCGGGGTTGAGACCCAGTACTTC. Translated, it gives CASSPGLGGVETQYF.

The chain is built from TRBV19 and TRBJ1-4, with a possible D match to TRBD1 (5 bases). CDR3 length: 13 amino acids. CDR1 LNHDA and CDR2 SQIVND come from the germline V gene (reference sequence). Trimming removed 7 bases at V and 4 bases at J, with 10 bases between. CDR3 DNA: TGTGCCAGTAATAACGGGGGTAATGAAAAACTGTTTTTT. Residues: CASNNGGNEKLFF.

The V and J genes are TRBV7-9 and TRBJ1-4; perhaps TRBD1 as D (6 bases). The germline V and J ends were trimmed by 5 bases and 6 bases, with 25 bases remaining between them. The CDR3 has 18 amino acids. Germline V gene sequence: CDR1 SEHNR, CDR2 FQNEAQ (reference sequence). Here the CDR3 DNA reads TGTGCCAGCAGCCCCCGGAGGGGGGTATTGTCTGGCGATGAAAAACTGTTTTTT. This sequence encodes CASSPRRGVLSGDEKLFF.

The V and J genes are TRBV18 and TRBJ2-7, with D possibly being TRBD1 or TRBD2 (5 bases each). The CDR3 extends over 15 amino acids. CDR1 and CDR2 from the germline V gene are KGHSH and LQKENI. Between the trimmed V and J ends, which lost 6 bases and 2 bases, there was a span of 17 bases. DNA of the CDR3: TGTGCCAGCTCCTCACCGGGGCAGGGCACCTACGAGCAGTACTTC. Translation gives CASSSPGQGTYEQYF.

This CDR3 is CASSLGTSGNTIYF. The CDR3 region has the DNA TGTGCCAGCAGTTTGGGAACCTCTGGAAACACCATATATTTT. The gene calls are TRBV6-5 and TRBJ1-3; D uncertain. CDR3 length: 14 amino acids. CDR1 MNHEY and CDR2 SVGAGI come from the germline V gene. Trimming shortened V by 4 bases and J by 0 bases, and 7 bases separated the two germline ends.

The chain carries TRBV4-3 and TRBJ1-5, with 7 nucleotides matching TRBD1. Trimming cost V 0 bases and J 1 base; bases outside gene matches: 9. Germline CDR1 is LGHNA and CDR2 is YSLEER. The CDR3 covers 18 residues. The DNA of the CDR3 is TGCGCCAGCAGCCAAGACCCCCAGACAGGGACGAGCAATCAGCCCCAGCATTTT. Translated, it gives CASSQDPQTGTSNQPQHF.

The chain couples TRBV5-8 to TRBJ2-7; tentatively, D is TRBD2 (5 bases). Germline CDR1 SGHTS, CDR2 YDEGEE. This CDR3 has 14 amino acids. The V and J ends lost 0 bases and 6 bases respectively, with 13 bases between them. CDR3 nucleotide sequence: TGTGCCAGCAGCTTGGGAGGGTTAAGAGTCGAGCAGTACTTC. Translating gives CASSLGGLRVEQYF.

The CDR3 DNA sequence: TGTGCCACTAGCAGCTTATACTATGGCTACACCTTC. Translated: CATSSLYYGYTF. The chain combines TRBV6-5 with TRBJ1-2; no definite D call. CDR1 MNHEY and CDR2 SVGAGI come from the germline V gene. The CDR3 loop spans 12 amino acids. The germline V and J ends were trimmed by 10 bases and 3 bases, with 12 bases remaining between them.